The 17 T cell receptor beta chains in this list originate from one sample, sequenced in a study of CD8 T cells in ankylosing spondylitis. TCRdb passed the 5' RACE reads through MiXCR, listing each CDR3 protein once. This table holds more than 650,000 distinct CDR3 sequences, about 10% found once. For these receptors, no antigen is known. Study observations and caveats: Ankylosing spondylitis blood appeared to carry a characteristic TCR beta motif of seven to nine highly homologous variants.

The sequenced material came from blood, either unsorted or a sorted T cell fraction (not recorded which). These receptors all stem from a male donor with ankylosing spondylitis.

The V call is TRBV5-4, the J call TRBJ2-5, with 9 bases aligning to TRBD2. The CDR3 contains 16 residues. With 3 bases clipped from V and 4 bases from J, the junction kept 10 bases outside the gene matches. Germline lookup yields CDR1 SGHNT and CDR2 YYREEE (reference sequence). The DNA of the CDR3 is TGTGCCAGCAGCTCCTCTTGGCGGGGGGGTCTAGAGACCCAGTACTTC. This sequence encodes CASSSSWRGGLETQYF.

Written as DNA, the CDR3 is TGTGCCAGCAGCTTAGATTTTCGAAGAGTCAGGAACGAGCAGTACTTC. Translating gives CASSLDFRRVRNEQYF. J is TRBJ2-7 and V is TRBV11-2; no reliable D call. In germline, CDR1 is SGHAT, CDR2 FQNNGV. V shed 0 bases and J shed 5 bases, with 17 bases lying between them. This CDR3 is built from 16 residues.

The chain combines TRBV5-1 with TRBJ2-7, with 10 bases aligning to TRBD2. V lost 0 bases to trimming and J lost 0 bases; unmatched junction nucleotides: 3. The CDR3 spans 16 residues. Germline CDR1 reads SGHRS; CDR2 reads YFSETQ. The CDR3 DNA is TGCGCCAGCAGCTTGGCCGCTAGCGGGAGCTCCTACGAGCAGTACTTC. It specifies CASSLAASGSSYEQYF. The full variable domain, rest sourced from reference TRBV5-1 and TRBJ2-7, is KAGVTQTPRYLIKTRGQQVTLSCSPISGHRSVSWYQQTPGQGLQFLFEYFSETQRNKGNFPGRFSGRQFSNSRSEMNVSTLELGDSALYLCASSLAASGSSYEQYFGPGTRLTVT.

This chain joins TRBV29-1 and TRBJ2-2, with 7 bases fitting TRBD1. The CDR3 contains 14 residues. V lost 4 bases to trimming and J lost 7 bases; unmatched junction nucleotides: 9. CDR1 and CDR2 from the germline V gene are SQVTM and ANQGSEA. This CDR3 is CSVGTGTSDGELFF. The CDR3 DNA sequence: TGCAGCGTTGGGACAGGAACCTCTGACGGGGAGCTGTTTTTT.

The chain joins TRBV6-1 to TRBJ2-3; TRBD2 matches 15 bases. This CDR3 has 16 residues. The germline CDR1 and CDR2 sequences are MNHNS and SASEGT. V gave up 6 bases and J gave up 4 bases; unmatched junction bases: 5. In DNA form, the CDR3 reads TGTGCCAGCAGCCGACGGACTAGCGGGGGGGCAGATACGCAGTATTTT. It is translated as CASSRRTSGGADTQYF.

This clonotype showed up many times. V and J are TRBV29-1 and TRBJ2-7; a possible D gene is TRBD2 (5 bases). This CDR3 region has 11 residues. V lost 3 bases, J lost 7 bases, and 10 bases lay in between. Germline CDR1 SQVTM, CDR2 ANQGSEA. The CDR3 loop reads CSVESPGEQYF. CDR3 DNA sequence: TGCAGCGTTGAGTCCCCGGGGGAGCAGTACTTC.

V and J are TRBV29-1 and TRBJ2-3, with D possibly being TRBD2 (5 bases). Trimming removed 7 bases at V and 9 bases at J, with 20 bases between. CDR3 length: 13 amino acids. Germline CDR1 is SQVTM and CDR2 is ANQGSEA. The CDR3 bases are TGCAGCGCTAAAAGGGATTTCTCGGGAACGCAGTATTTT. Protein sequence: CSAKRDFSGTQYF.

J is TRBJ2-1 and V is TRBV7-2; possible D gene TRBD1, 6 bases. Germline V gene sequence: CDR1 SGHTA, CDR2 FQGNSA. Trimming shortened V by 3 bases and J by 0 bases, and 9 bases separated the two germline ends. The CDR3 has 15 residues. CDR3 coding DNA: TGTGCCAGCAGCTTTGACAGGAGCTCCTACAATGAGCAGTTCTTC. Encoded protein: CASSFDRSSYNEQFF.

The rearrangement joins TRBV7-9 to TRBJ2-5, with 7 bases aligning to TRBD2. There are 12 residues in the CDR3. The germline CDR1 and CDR2 sequences are SEHNR and FQNEAQ (reference sequence). The ends lost 8 bases at V and 5 bases at J; junction bases unmatched: 5. The CDR3 sequence: CASGLRGETQYF. The CDR3 DNA sequence: TGTGCCAGCGGGCTGCGGGGGGAGACCCAGTACTTC.

This clonotype has a handful of counts. The chain is built from TRBV3-1 and TRBJ1-6; D possibly corresponds to TRBD1 (5 bases). This CDR3 is built from 15 residues. Germline-derived CDR1 and CDR2 are LGHDT and YNNKEL (reference sequence). The V end was cut by 6 bases, the J end by 8 bases, with 17 bases between. The CDR3 sequence: CASSVVGGTDSPLHF. The CDR3, as DNA: TGTGCCAGCAGTGTTGTGGGGGGTACGGATTCACCCCTCCACTTT.

V gene TRBV5-8 combines with J gene TRBJ2-1, with 8 bases fitting TRBD2. This CDR3 contains 17 residues. The V segment lost 3 bases and the J segment 1 base; nucleotides outside the gene matches: 9. CDR1 is SGHTS and CDR2 is YDEGEE in the germline V gene. The CDR3 DNA is TGTGCCAGCAGCTGGGAGGTAGCGGGAACTTCCTACAATGAGCAGTTCTTC. Protein: CASSWEVAGTSYNEQFF.

This chain connects TRBV20-1 to TRBJ2-7, with TRBD2 matching over 12 bases. The V and J ends lost 0 bases and 4 bases, in that order; junction bases with no gene match: 7. Germline V gene sequence: CDR1 DFQATT, CDR2 SNEGSKA (reference sequence). This CDR3 is built from 16 residues. CDR3 sequence: CSARELAGGPFYEQYF. The CDR3 region has the DNA TGCAGTGCTAGAGAGCTAGCGGGAGGGCCCTTTTACGAGCAGTACTTC.

This clonotype was observed a few times. The rearrangement links TRBV15 to TRBJ2-7; D gene unclear. Germline assignment: CDR1 LNHNV and CDR2 YYDKDF (reference sequence). V was pared by 1 base and J by 3 bases, with 10 bases between. CDR3 length equals 14 residues. CDR3 protein: CATSRVHWDYEQYF. The CDR3 coding sequence is TGTGCCACCAGCAGAGTCCACTGGGACTACGAGCAGTACTTC.

This clonotype was detected ten times or more. The chain links TRBV4-2 to TRBJ2-7; possibly TRBD2 for D (6 bases). The CDR3 consists of 14 residues. Looked up from germline, CDR1 is LGHNA and CDR2 is YNFKEQ. V was shortened by 4 bases and J by 3 bases, with 13 bases between the two germline ends. The CDR3 spells CASSPLRGNYEQYF. In nucleotides, the CDR3 is TGTGCCAGCAGCCCACTGCGGGGAAACTACGAGCAGTACTTC.

The sample holds a few counts of this clonotype. This chain uses TRBV24-1 with TRBJ1-1; D possibly corresponds to TRBD1 (6 bases). CDR1 is KGHDR and CDR2 is SFDVKD in the germline V gene. The V and J ends lost 5 bases and 3 bases respectively, with 15 bases between them. The CDR3 runs to 15 residues. Here the CDR3 reads CATSGSRSGDTEAFF. DNA for the CDR3: TGTGCCACCAGTGGTTCGAGATCAGGGGACACTGAAGCTTTCTTT.

This clonotype was counted between two and nine times. This rearrangement joins TRBV19 to TRBJ2-7; weak D call: TRBD1 (6 bases). The germline gives CDR1 LNHDA, CDR2 SQIVND (reference sequence). V lost 6 bases, J lost 6 bases, and 15 bases lay in between. The CDR3 has 13 residues. The CDR3 reads CASRDSTYGEQYF. CDR3 DNA: TGTGCCAGTAGGGACAGCACCTACGGCGAGCAGTACTTC.

This clonotype has more than one count but fewer than ten. The V and J genes are TRBV29-1 and TRBJ2-1; D may be TRBD2 (6 bases). The CDR3 is 17 amino acids. V dropped 0 bases and J dropped 3 bases, with 18 bases sitting between them. CDR1 SQVTM and CDR2 ANQGSEA come from the germline V gene. The CDR3 loop is CSVEDVEGGSRYNEQFF. The CDR3 DNA sequence: TGCAGCGTTGAAGATGTAGAAGGAGGGTCTCGCTACAATGAGCAGTTCTTC.